What follows are 28 T cell receptor beta chains derived from one specimen sequenced in a study of read filtering for tumor transcriptome and immune sequencing. From approximately 400 ng of RNA, a library with molecular barcoded alpha/delta and beta/gamma adaptors was made. TCRdb re-analysed the reads in MiXCR, keeping a single row per CDR3 protein. The sample lists over 50,000 distinct CDR3 sequences, about a fifth occurring once. Sample: a population of CD138-negative cells sorted from bone marrow. The source is a donor at least 40 years old with multiple myeloma.

This clonotype was picked up many times. This chain uses TRBV20-1 with TRBJ1-2; D might be TRBD1 (5 bases). The CDR3 runs 14 residues. CDR1 is DFQATT and CDR2 is SNEGSKA in the germline V gene (reference sequence). V was pared by 7 bases and J by 2 bases, with 17 bases between. CDR3 amino acids: CSVSPSRDNYGYTF. CDR3 in DNA: TGCAGTGTCTCGCCCTCGAGGGACAACTATGGCTACACCTTC.

On this clonotype: A much more abundant neighbour one base away suggests this may be a read error. The chain joins TRBV10-3 to TRBJ2-5, with TRBD2 matching 11 bases. The germline V gene encodes CDR1 ENHRY and CDR2 SYGVKD. The CDR3 sequence is 15 residues long. The CDR3 loop reads CAIRATSGDQEAQYF. For the CDR3, the DNA is TGTGCCATCAGAGCGACTAGCGGGGACCAAGAGGCCCAGTACTTC.

There are many counts of this clonotype. The gene calls are TRBV4-1 and TRBJ2-2, with 9 nucleotides matching TRBD1. The CDR3 is 15 residues long. Trimming cost V 4 bases and J 6 bases; bases outside gene matches: 6. Germline assignment: CDR1 MGHRA and CDR2 YSYEKL. The CDR3 loop reads CASSPPRTGAGELFF. In nucleotides, the CDR3 is TGCGCCAGCAGCCCTCCTAGGACAGGGGCCGGGGAGCTGTTTTTT.

This clonotype was seen at least ten times. CDR3 sequence: CASSQGRLAVHSGANVLTF. CDR3 DNA: TGCGCCAGCAGTCAAGGGCGACTAGCGGTTCACTCTGGGGCCAACGTCCTGACTTTC. V and J are TRBV23-1 and TRBJ2-6; 9 nucleotides line up with TRBD2. TRBV23-1 is noted as an ORF with a role that remains uncertain. J lost 0 bases, V lost 2 bases, and 8 bases had no gene match. This CDR3 comprises 19 residues.

This clonotype has ten or more counts. The V call is TRBV20-1, the J call TRBJ2-5; 8 bases are shared with TRBD1. V shed 3 bases and J 1 base; nucleotides not matched to a gene: 10. The CDR3 spans 16 residues. Germline loops: CDR1 DFQATT, CDR2 SNEGSKA (reference sequence). In nucleotides, the CDR3 is TGCAGTGCTAGGACAGGGGTCATTCTCAGCCAAGAGACCCAGTACTTC. This sequence encodes CSARTGVILSQETQYF.

About this clonotype: In this CDR3 the conserved last residue, phenylalanine or tryptophan, is missing, so a read error is likely. The chain recombines TRBV6-6 with TRBJ2-3; D is unresolved. V was pared by 11 bases and J by 8 bases, with 23 bases between. CDR1 is MNHNY and CDR2 is SVGAGI in the germline V gene (reference sequence). This CDR3 region has 14 residues. DNA for the CDR3: TGTGCCGGCACCCCCGGGCCACACGCAGGTACGCAGTATTCT. Translating gives CAGTPGPHAGTQYS.

This clonotype was picked up many times. The V call is TRBV15, the J call TRBJ2-5, with 7 bases identical to TRBD2. The CDR3 covers 16 residues. The J segment lost 0 bases and the V segment lost 0 bases, leaving 4 bases of the junction unmatched. The germline gives CDR1 LNHNV, CDR2 YYDKDF (reference sequence). This chain's CDR3 is CATSRDASGHQETQYF. The CDR3 coding sequence is TGTGCCACCAGCAGAGATGCTAGCGGCCACCAAGAGACCCAGTACTTC.

Many counts were recorded for this clonotype. One end of the junction fails to match germline, which may point to a read error. This sequence joins TRBV5-4 and TRBJ2-1; D assignment may be TRBD1 or TRBD2 (5 bases each). CDR3 length: 16 amino acids. Germline values: CDR1 SGHNT, CDR2 YYREEE (reference sequence). The CDR3 protein is CASSLYRDQPSNEQFF. The CDR3, as DNA: TGCGCCAGCAGCTTGTACCGGGACCAACCGAGCAATGAGCAGTTCTTC.

This clonotype was counted many times. The DNA of the CDR3 is TGTGCCAGTAGTTGGGGGGACGGCCACTCCTACGAGCAGTACTTC. This translates into CASSWGDGHSYEQYF. The chain employs TRBV19 and TRBJ2-7, with a weak D call TRBD2 (6 bases). The CDR3 spans 15 residues. Germline V gene lookup returns CDR1 LNHDA and CDR2 SQIVND (reference sequence). Trimming removed 5 bases at V and 0 bases at J, with 14 bases between.

Worth noting for this clonotype: One base away lies a much larger clone, so this may be a sequencing read error. This chain joins TRBV18 and TRBJ2-1; the D is unclear. The V gene's germline CDR1 is KGHSH and CDR2 LQKENI. This CDR3 is 15 amino acids long. The CDR3 nucleotides are TGTGCCAGCTCACCAGACATGAGCTCCAACAATGAGCAGTTCTTC. It specifies CASSPDMSSNNEQFF.

The sample holds many counts of this clonotype. The V call is TRBV3-1, the J call TRBJ2-1, with D possibly TRBD2 on 5 matching bases. Trimming took off 0 bases at V and 0 bases at J, with 12 bases between the two ends. CDR1 LGHDT and CDR2 YNNKEL come from the germline V gene (reference sequence). This CDR3 contains 17 residues. As DNA, the CDR3 is TGTGCCAGCAGCCAAGATAATAGCGCATTCTCCTACAATGAGCAGTTCTTC. It translates to CASSQDNSAFSYNEQFF.

V and J are TRBV12-3 or TRBV12-4 and TRBJ1-2; no clear D gene. CDR3 length equals 13 residues. The V gene lost 5 bases and the J gene lost 9 bases, with 16 bases spanning the gap. The chain's CDR3 is CASSPTYSKSYTF. The CDR3 DNA reads as TGTGCCAGCAGTCCTACCTACAGCAAAAGCTACACCTTC.

Many counts were recorded for this clonotype. The rearrangement uses TRBV5-1 and TRBJ2-3; D may be TRBD1 (5 bases). This CDR3 contains 18 residues. V lost 0 bases and J lost 0, with 17 bases in between. Germline V CDR1 and CDR2: SGHRS, YFSETQ. CDR3 loop: CASSLEPRATPSTDTQYF. The CDR3 region has the DNA TGCGCCAGCAGCTTGGAGCCCAGGGCTACTCCTAGCACAGATACGCAGTATTTT.

Turning to this clonotype: One base away lies a much larger clone, so this may be a sequencing read error. The CDR3 nucleotides are TGTGCCAGCAGCCCGGACATTGATCAGCCCCAGTATTTT. Protein sequence: CASSPDIDQPQYF. The V gene is TRBV28, the J gene TRBJ1-5, with a weak D call TRBD1 (5 bases). Near its end, the DNA agrees better with TRBJ2-3, so the J call may be wrong. Germline V CDR1 and CDR2: MDHEN, SYDVKM. This CDR3 has 13 residues.

In its sample, this clonotype was seen many times. Here the CDR3 reads CSARDSGVQPQHF. CDR3 DNA sequence: TGCAGTGCTAGAGATTCGGGGGTTCAGCCCCAGCATTTT. V and J are TRBV20-1 and TRBJ1-5, with D tentatively TRBD1 (5 bases). Trimming stripped 0 bases from V and 6 bases from J, with 9 bases between. In germline, CDR1 is DFQATT, CDR2 SNEGSKA (reference sequence). The CDR3 sequence is 13 residues long.

Ten or more counts support this clonotype. The V and J genes are TRBV30 and TRBJ2-2; possibly TRBD2 for D (6 bases). V gave up 3 bases and J gave up 1 base, with 12 bases separating them. The CDR3 runs to 15 residues. The V gene's germline CDR1 is GTSNPN and CDR2 SVGIG (reference sequence). CDR3 loop: CAWSQGLLNTGELFF. CDR3 sequence (DNA): TGTGCCTGGAGCCAAGGACTACTGAACACCGGGGAGCTGTTTTTT.

This clonotype appeared once. A single base is all that separates this from a far larger clone, so a read error is likely. The chain recombines TRBV12-3 or TRBV12-4 with TRBJ2-7, with D maybe TRBD2 (6 bases). The CDR3 sequence is 15 residues long. The V gene lost 3 bases and the J gene lost 2 bases, with 14 bases spanning the gap. The CDR3 reads CASSLDGGSPYEQYF. The DNA for the CDR3 is TGTGCCAGCAGTTTGGATGGAGGGTCGCCCTACGAGCAGTACTTC.

This clonotype has ten or more counts. The V call is TRBV11-3, the J call TRBJ2-7, with unresolved D. V was pared by 4 bases and J by 5 bases, with 9 bases between. Germline-derived CDR1 and CDR2 are SGHNT and YENEEA. This CDR3 region has 12 residues. The CDR3 DNA reads TGTGCCAGCAGCTCCATTATCCACGAGCAGTACTTC. Encoded protein: CASSSIIHEQYF. Variable domain in full (rest from reference TRBV11-3 and TRBJ2-7): EAGVVQSPRYKIIEKKQPVAFWCNPISGHNTLYWYLQNLGQGPELLIRYENEEAVDDSQLPKDRFSAERLKGVDSTLKIQPAELGDSAVYLCASSSIIHEQYFGPGTRLTVT.

There are a few counts of this clonotype. The chain uses TRBV30 and TRBJ2-2; TRBD2 matches at 8 bases. The germline gives CDR1 GTSNPN, CDR2 SVGIG (reference sequence). This CDR3 contains 15 residues. V gave up 3 bases and J gave up 4 bases; unmatched junction bases: 7. This chain's CDR3 is CAWRGSGRSTGELFF. The CDR3 coding sequence is TGTGCCTGGAGGGGCAGCGGGAGAAGCACCGGGGAGCTGTTTTTT.

J is TRBJ2-2 and V is TRBV4-2; TRBD2 aligns across 13 bases. Trimming removed 8 bases from V and 4 bases from J; junction bases left unmatched: 7. This CDR3 is built from 16 residues. Per germline, CDR1 LGHNA and CDR2 YNFKEQ. The DNA for the CDR3 is TGTGCCAGCCGAGGGGGGACTAGCGGGGTCACCGGGGAGCTGTTTTTT. This sequence encodes CASRGGTSGVTGELFF.

A remark on this clonotype: This may arise from a read error, as a much more abundant clone is one base away. The V gene is TRBV2, the J gene TRBJ2-3, with a possible D match to TRBD2 (6 bases). The CDR3 is 14 amino acids. Germline V gives CDR1 SNHLY, CDR2 FYNNEI. In DNA form, the CDR3 reads TGTGCCAGCAGTGAAACTAGCATCCCAGATGCGCAGTATTTT. This codes for CASSETSIPDAQYF.

This clonotype was counted once. Sequence at one end of the junction differs from germline and may be a read error. The chain recombines TRBV29-1 with TRBJ2-6, with D perhaps TRBD1 (5 bases). Germline CDR1 reads SQVTM; CDR2 reads ANQGSEA. The CDR3 sequence is 16 residues long. This chain's CDR3 is CSVAGAGRSGAYVLTF. The CDR3 region has the DNA TGCAGCGTTGCTGGGGCAGGGCGCTCTGGGGCCTACGTCCTGACTTTC. Complete variable domain (other parts from reference TRBV29-1 and TRBJ2-6): SAVISQKPSRDICQRGTSLTIQCQVDSQVTMMFWYRQQPGQSLTLIATANQGSEATYESGFVIDKFPISRPNLTFSTLTVSNMSPEDSSIYLCSVAGAGRSGAYVLTFGAGSRLTVL.

This clonotype was counted at least ten times. The CDR3 bases are TGTGCCAGCAGTGAAAACCCCTTGAACACTGAAGCTTTCTTT. Translating gives CASSENPLNTEAFF. The chain recombines TRBV2 with TRBJ1-1, with no clear D. The V gene's germline CDR1 is SNHLY and CDR2 FYNNEI. The length of the CDR3 is 14 residues. V shed 2 bases and J shed 0 bases, with 7 bases lying between them.

This chain joins TRBV9 and TRBJ1-3; no definite D call. The CDR3 covers 14 residues. Germline CDR1 and CDR2: SGDLS and YYNGEE. Between the trimmed V and J ends, which lost 1 base and 8 bases, there was a span of 13 bases. CDR3: CASSVSGEADTIYF. The CDR3 DNA sequence: TGTGCCAGCAGCGTATCCGGGGAGGCGGACACCATATATTTT.

This clonotype was seen a handful of times. V gene TRBV7-3 combines with J gene TRBJ2-1, with 10 positions matching TRBD2. After removal of 4 bases from V and 7 bases from J, the junction contained 7 bases not matched to a gene. CDR3 size: 15 residues. Germline loops: CDR1 SGHTA, CDR2 FQGTGA. The CDR3 bases are TGTGCCAGCAGCTCTAAGCGGGGGGGGTGGAATGAGCAGTTCTTC. This translates into CASSSKRGGWNEQFF.

This clonotype was detected ten times or more. The V gene is TRBV24-1, the J gene TRBJ2-1; D is perhaps TRBD2 (5 bases). This CDR3 region has 16 residues. The V gene lost 4 bases and the J gene lost 7 bases, with 19 bases spanning the gap. Looked up from germline, CDR1 is KGHDR and CDR2 is SFDVKD. Here the CDR3 DNA reads TGTGCCACCAGTGAACCCTACCCGATAGGAGGAAATGAGCAGTTCTTC. This translates into CATSEPYPIGGNEQFF.

This clonotype has at least ten counts. The genes are TRBV5-1 and TRBJ2-2; D unclear. With 3 bases removed from V and 1 base from J, the gap between germline ends came to 10 bases. Germline CDR1 is SGHRS and CDR2 is YFSETQ. The CDR3 has 15 residues. CDR3 sequence reads: CASSSPGENTGELFF. In DNA, the CDR3 is TGCGCCAGCAGCTCCCCAGGAGAGAACACCGGGGAGCTGTTTTTT.

V gene TRBV6-2 or TRBV6-3 combines with J gene TRBJ2-1; D is ambiguous. The CDR3 is 11 amino acids. Germline V lookup: CDR1 MNHEY, CDR2 SVGEGT. The germline V and J ends were trimmed by 9 bases and 3 bases, with 6 bases remaining between them. CDR3 sequence (DNA): TGTGCCAGTACAATCTACAATGAGCAGTTCTTC. It specifies CASTIYNEQFF.